These 32 T cell receptor beta chains share one sample of origin, sequenced in a study of T cells in Graves' hyperthyroidism and ophthalmopathy. Authors of the study amplified TCR beta CDR3 regions from RNA transcripts. In the first-round RT-PCR of the TCR CDR3, the HTBI primer set was used. MiXCR, applied by TCRdb to the multiplex PCR reads, yields one record per CDR3 protein. Of a few hundred thousand distinct CDR3 sequences listed, roughly 13% are singletons. The sample comprised blood. Every receptor here comes from a woman under 30 with Graves' hyperthyroidism.

In this sample, this clonotype turned up many times. The chain combines TRBV7-9 with TRBJ2-3, with TRBD2 matching 7 bases. Trimming removed 5 bases from V and 3 bases from J; junction bases left unmatched: 11. The germline V gene has CDR1 SEHNR and CDR2 FQNEAQ (reference sequence). The CDR3 has 16 amino acids. CDR3 protein: CASSPLSPGGTDTQYF. The CDR3 bases are TGTGCCAGCAGCCCCCTGTCGCCGGGAGGAACAGATACGCAGTATTTT.

In this sample, this clonotype turned up many times. The rearrangement uses TRBV12-3 or TRBV12-4 and TRBJ1-2; D gene unclear. This CDR3 is 12 amino acids long. Trimming shortened V by 8 bases and J by 4 bases, and 11 bases separated the two germline ends. The CDR3 coding sequence is TGTGCCAGCCGGGAGGAAGGCTATGGCTACACCTTC. It codes for CASREEGYGYTF.

In this sample, this clonotype turned up many times. The V and J genes are TRBV6-5 and TRBJ2-1; TRBD2 aligns across 8 bases. The CDR3 extends over 16 amino acids. Trimming cost V 2 bases and J 10 bases; bases outside gene matches: 13. Germline CDR1 MNHEY, CDR2 SVGAGI. The CDR3, as DNA: TGTGCCAGCAGTTACGCCGGGACTAGGGGGGGATGGGAGCAGTTCTTC. Translated: CASSYAGTRGGWEQFF.

This clonotype was seen ten or more times. V usage is TRBV5-1 and J usage is TRBJ1-2; D gene ambiguous. The CDR3 has 13 residues. Germline values: CDR1 SGHRS, CDR2 YFSETQ. Trimming removed 0 bases from V and 8 bases from J, with 11 bases in between. The CDR3 DNA reads TGCGCCAGCAGCTTGGACCCAAACGGAGGCTACACCTTC. Amino acids: CASSLDPNGGYTF. Drawing the rest from reference TRBV5-1 and TRBJ1-2, the complete variable domain is KAGVTQTPRYLIKTRGQQVTLSCSPISGHRSVSWYQQTPGQGLQFLFEYFSETQRNKGNFPGRFSGRQFSNSRSEMNVSTLELGDSALYLCASSLDPNGGYTFGSGTRLTVV.

This clonotype was counted at least ten times. The chain is built from TRBV2 and TRBJ2-1; 10 bases are shared with TRBD2. The CDR3 sequence is 15 residues long. The ends lost 7 bases at V and 3 bases at J; junction bases unmatched: 6. Per germline, CDR1 SNHLY and CDR2 FYNNEI. The CDR3 DNA is TGTGCCAGCACGCTAGCGGGAGACCTCTACAATGAGCAGTTCTTC. It encodes CASTLAGDLYNEQFF. Using reference TRBV2 and TRBJ2-1 for the parts outside the CDR3, the full variable domain is EPEVTQTPSHQVTQMGQEVILRCVPISNHLYFYWYRQILGQKVEFLVSFYNNEISEKSEIFDDQFSVERPDGSNFTLKIRSTKLEDSAMYFCASTLAGDLYNEQFFGPGTRLTVL.

This clonotype was picked up many times. The chain has TRBV7-2 and TRBJ2-1, with D possibly being TRBD1 (6 bases). V shed 3 bases and J shed 8 bases, with 14 bases lying between them. The CDR3 covers 14 residues. Per germline, CDR1 SGHTA and CDR2 FQGNSA. The CDR3 protein is CASSLDSSLDEQFF. The DNA of the CDR3 is TGTGCCAGCAGCTTGGACAGTTCTCTCGATGAGCAGTTCTTC.

This clonotype was seen ten or more times. The chain joins TRBV27 to TRBJ2-2; 9 bases map to TRBD1. The germline gives CDR1 MNHEY, CDR2 SMNVEV (reference sequence). J gave up 7 bases and V 2 bases, and 2 bases lay outside the gene matches. The CDR3 has 14 amino acids. The CDR3 DNA follows: TGTGCCAGCAGTTTAAGGACAGGGGTCGGGGAGCTGTTTTTT. Its translation is CASSLRTGVGELFF.

This clonotype was recorded at least ten times. The chain combines TRBV7-9 with TRBJ1-5; 7 bases are shared with TRBD1. The germline V gene has CDR1 SEHNR and CDR2 FQNEAQ (reference sequence). After removal of 0 bases from V and 5 bases from J, the junction contained 10 bases not matched to a gene. CDR3 size: 17 residues. The CDR3 region has the DNA TGTGCCAGCAGCTTAGCGTCCCGGGACAGAAACTATCAGCCCCAGCATTTT. The encoded protein is CASSLASRDRNYQPQHF.

This clonotype was seen at least ten times. This sequence joins TRBV28 and TRBJ2-1; D tentatively reads TRBD1 or TRBD2 (5 bases each). The V gene lost 3 bases and the J gene lost 5 bases, with 14 bases spanning the gap. From germline, CDR1 is MDHEN and CDR2 SYDVKM. This CDR3 region has 15 residues. CDR3 sequence reads: CASSLRGTIDNEQFF. CDR3 nucleotide sequence: TGTGCCAGCAGTTTGAGGGGAACGATCGACAATGAGCAGTTCTTC.

This clonotype was counted many times. The chain combines TRBV2 with TRBJ1-1; no reliable D call. Trimming removed 4 bases at V and 0 bases at J, with 3 bases between. Per the germline V gene, CDR1 is SNHLY and CDR2 is FYNNEI. This CDR3 spans 12 amino acids. CDR3 sequence (DNA): TGTGCCAGCAGTGGTGTGAACACTGAAGCTTTCTTT. Translated, it gives CASSGVNTEAFF.

In this sample, this clonotype turned up many times. The genes are TRBV6-2 or TRBV6-3 and TRBJ1-5; 9 bases map to TRBD1. The trim removed 1 base at V and 7 bases at J, leaving 5 bases unmatched. The CDR3 sequence is 15 residues long. The germline V gene encodes CDR1 MNHEY and CDR2 SVGEGT. In DNA form, the CDR3 reads TGTGCCAGCAGTTACTGGGACAGGGAGGGACAGCCCCAGCATTTT. Translation gives CASSYWDREGQPQHF.

The sample holds many counts of this clonotype. CDR3 in amino acids: CASSFSSYEQYF. CDR3 bases: TGCGCCAGCAGCTTCAGCTCCTACGAGCAGTACTTC. The chain links TRBV5-1 to TRBJ2-7; D gene unclear. The CDR3 consists of 12 residues. The germline V and J ends were trimmed by 2 bases and 0 bases, with 3 bases remaining between them. CDR1 SGHRS and CDR2 YFSETQ come from the germline V gene.

Notes on this clonotype: It may be a read error: a sequence one base away is much more abundant. The chain couples TRBV5-1 to TRBJ1-3, with D unresolved. The germline gives CDR1 SGHRS, CDR2 YFSETQ. The CDR3 loop spans 15 amino acids. The CDR3 is CAGSAEGFMGNTIYF. Here the CDR3 DNA reads TGCGCCGGCAGCGCAGAAGGGTTTATGGGAAACACCATATATTTT.

This clonotype was detected many times. The chain employs TRBV11-1 and TRBJ2-3; 10 bases match TRBD2. Germline CDR1 reads SGHAT; CDR2 reads FQDESV (reference sequence). J gave up 2 bases and V 3 bases, and 5 bases lay outside the gene matches. CDR3 length: 16 residues. The CDR3 coding sequence is TGTGCCAGCAGCTTGAGCGGGAGGGCCGTCACAGATACGCAGTATTTT. Protein sequence: CASSLSGRAVTDTQYF.

At least ten counts were recorded for this clonotype. The V call is TRBV5-5, the J call TRBJ2-3, with D possibly being TRBD2 (5 bases). CDR3 length: 16 residues. From germline, CDR1 is SGHKS and CDR2 YYEKEE (reference sequence). The germline V and J ends were trimmed by 4 bases and 1 base, with 16 bases remaining between them. The CDR3 DNA reads as TGTGCCAGCAGCCCGGACGCCGGGGTACGCACAGATACGCAGTATTTT. Encoded protein: CASSPDAGVRTDTQYF.

This clonotype was detected many times. V and J are TRBV12-3 or TRBV12-4 and TRBJ1-2, with D possibly being TRBD1 (5 bases). This CDR3 spans 12 amino acids. The V gene lost 3 bases and the J gene lost 6 bases, with 8 bases spanning the gap. The CDR3 DNA reads TGTGCCAGCAGTTTGACAGAGGATGGCTACACCTTC. Translation: CASSLTEDGYTF.

At least ten counts were recorded for this clonotype. V gene TRBV27 combines with J gene TRBJ1-1; possibly TRBD1 for D (5 bases). The V end lost 5 bases, the J end lost 4 bases, and 14 bases lay between the germline ends. Germline CDR1 is MNHEY and CDR2 is SMNVEV (reference sequence). The CDR3 sequence is 14 residues long. CDR3 nucleotides: TGTGCCAGCAGTCCCTTGGGGGGGGGCACTGAAGCTTTCTTT. It specifies CASSPLGGGTEAFF.

This clonotype appeared a few times. The chain couples TRBV12-3 or TRBV12-4 to TRBJ1-2; D is undetermined. CDR3 length equals 13 residues. Trimming removed 5 bases from V and 6 bases from J, with 13 bases in between. Here the CDR3 DNA reads TGTGCCAGCAGTCCCCTCGACACGCATGGCTACACCTTC. This sequence encodes CASSPLDTHGYTF.

The chain uses TRBV19 and TRBJ2-7, with D hard to call. Between the trimmed V and J ends, which lost 0 bases and 3 bases, there was a span of 6 bases. The CDR3 is 13 residues long. Germline CDR1 reads LNHDA; CDR2 reads SQIVND (reference sequence). CDR3 bases: TGTGCCAGTAGTATAGACGGCGGCTACGAGCAGTACTTC. It codes for CASSIDGGYEQYF.

On this clonotype: Just one base apart from a much larger clone, this may be a read error. The V call is TRBV20-1, the J call TRBJ2-7, with 9 bases that match TRBD2. Germline V gene sequence: CDR1 DFQATT, CDR2 SNEGSKA (reference sequence). The CDR3 covers 13 residues. The ends lost 6 bases at V and 2 bases at J; junction bases unmatched: 5. The CDR3 is CSAPGTSPYEQYF. The CDR3 region has the DNA TGCAGTGCACCCGGGACTAGCCCCTACGAGCAGTACTTC.

Ten or more counts support this clonotype. The chain couples TRBV20-1 to TRBJ1-2; D call uncertain. Germline loops: CDR1 DFQATT, CDR2 SNEGSKA (reference sequence). V shed 3 bases and J shed 6 bases, with 17 bases lying between them. The length of the CDR3 is 14 residues. This chain's CDR3 is CSASLLFDTNGYTF. For the CDR3, the DNA is TGCAGTGCTAGTTTGTTGTTCGACACAAATGGCTACACCTTC.

Regarding this clonotype: The CDR3 ends on some other residue instead of the conserved phenylalanine or tryptophan, so this is likely a read error. This chain links TRBV28 with TRBJ2-7, with TRBD1 as a possible D gene (6 bases). The CDR3 runs to 13 residues. Germline CDR1 reads MDHEN; CDR2 reads SYDVKM. Trimming stripped 5 bases from V and 2 bases from J, with 10 bases between. The CDR3 DNA is TGTGCCAGCAGTCTCAGGGGACCCTACGAGCAGTACCTC. It translates to CASSLRGPYEQYL.

The genes are TRBV5-1 and TRBJ2-1; TRBD1 agrees at 9 bases. This CDR3 is 17 amino acids long. Germline CDR1 reads SGHRS; CDR2 reads YFSETQ. V lost 3 bases, J lost 5 bases, and 12 bases stayed unmatched. CDR3 sequence: CASSSLFTGGKDNEQFF. CDR3 bases: TGCGCCAGCAGCTCGCTATTTACAGGGGGCAAGGACAATGAGCAGTTCTTC.

This clonotype was counted only a few times. V usage is TRBV9 and J usage is TRBJ2-2; D is uncertain. This CDR3 contains 12 residues. The germline V gene has CDR1 SGDLS and CDR2 YYNGEE. V shed 4 bases and J shed 7 bases, with 8 bases lying between them. The CDR3 DNA follows: TGTGCCAGCAGCACGATACTCGGGGAGCTGTTTTTT. It translates to CASSTILGELFF. The full variable domain, completed using reference TRBV9 and TRBJ2-2, is DSGVTQTPKHLITATGQRVTLRCSPRSGDLSVYWYQQSLDQGLQFLIQYYNGEERAKGNILERFSAQQFPDLHSELNLSSLELGDSALYFCASSTILGELFFGEGSRLTVL.

This chain uses TRBV4-3 with TRBJ2-3; a possible D gene is TRBD2 (6 bases). Trimming took 0 bases from V and 0 from J, leaving 13 bases between them. This CDR3 comprises 17 residues. Germline V lookup: CDR1 LGHNA, CDR2 YSLEER. The CDR3 reads CASSQDRLAGSTDTQYF. Here the CDR3 DNA reads TGCGCCAGCAGCCAAGATAGACTTGCGGGGAGCACAGATACGCAGTATTTT.

The table lists this clonotype with many counts. The genes are TRBV11-2 and TRBJ1-1, with D tentatively TRBD1 (6 bases). The CDR3 covers 14 residues. V shed 2 bases and J shed 5 bases, with 12 bases lying between them. Germline CDR1 reads SGHAT; CDR2 reads FQNNGV. The CDR3 loop reads CASSLTRGWTEAFF. CDR3 nucleotides: TGTGCCAGCAGCTTAACCAGGGGCTGGACTGAAGCTTTCTTT.

This clonotype was seen ten or more times. The chain uses TRBV14 and TRBJ2-3; tentatively, D is TRBD2 (5 bases). There are 13 residues in the CDR3. V lost 5 bases, J lost 6 bases, and 12 bases lay in between. CDR1 SGHDN and CDR2 FVKESK come from the germline V gene. CDR3 amino acids: CASSGPGKDTQYF. In DNA form, the CDR3 reads TGTGCCAGCAGCGGCCCGGGGAAGGATACGCAGTATTTT.

As to this clonotype: This may be a read error: a much more frequent sequence differs by one nucleotide. The chain carries TRBV19 and TRBJ1-1, with D possibly matching TRBD1 (5 bases). Germline loops: CDR1 LNHDA, CDR2 SQIVND (reference sequence). CDR3 size: 13 residues. CDR3 region: CASSMSGRTEVFF. In nucleotides, the CDR3 is TGTGCCAGTAGTATGTCAGGGCGCACTGAAGTTTTCTTT.

V gene TRBV19 combines with J gene TRBJ2-5, with 7 nucleotides matching TRBD1. The V gene's germline CDR1 is LNHDA and CDR2 SQIVND (reference sequence). This CDR3 is 15 amino acids long. V gave up 4 bases and J gave up 1 base; unmatched junction bases: 6. CDR3 coding DNA: TGTGCCAGTAGTAAGACAGGGTGGGCCCAAGAGACCCAGTACTTC. Its translation is CASSKTGWAQETQYF.

Ten or more counts support this clonotype. The chain uses TRBV3-1 and TRBJ2-1; D is unclear. V lost 0 bases to trimming and J lost 3 bases, with 3 bases between them. Per germline, CDR1 LGHDT and CDR2 YNNKEL (reference sequence). The CDR3 loop spans 13 amino acids. CDR3 region: CASSQDFYNEQFF. The CDR3 DNA follows: TGTGCCAGCAGCCAAGACTTCTACAATGAGCAGTTCTTC.

This clonotype has ten or more counts. The gene calls are TRBV3-1 and TRBJ2-5; tentatively, D is TRBD2 (6 bases). This CDR3 has 13 residues. V lost 4 bases, J lost 0 bases, and 6 bases lay in between. Germline V CDR1 and CDR2: LGHDT, YNNKEL (reference sequence). The CDR3 DNA is TGTGCCAGCAGCCGGGGGGACCAAGAGACCCAGTACTTC. Translated: CASSRGDQETQYF.

There are a few counts of this clonotype. The rearrangement uses TRBV12-3 or TRBV12-4 and TRBJ2-3; tentative D call: TRBD2 (7 bases). V lost 3 bases and J lost 5, with 18 bases in between. This CDR3 is built from 16 residues. Written as DNA, the CDR3 is TGTGCCAGCAGTTTTCTGATTGGGGGGGCTGTAGATACGCAGTATTTT. This translates into CASSFLIGGAVDTQYF.